These 17 T cell receptor beta chains were sequenced from one sample in a study of T cell responses to AZD1222 COVID-19 vaccine. TCRdb keeps only in-frame clones here, not all; method: immunoSEQ multiplex PCR. Of about 110,000 clones listed, around 94% were seen once; the top ten hold roughly 2%. The material was peripheral blood, obtained on day 0 of AZD1222 vaccination. These receptors originate from an adult in good health.

This chain uses TRBV5-4 with TRBJ2-2; 8 bases are a match to TRBD2. Looked up from germline, CDR1 is SGHNT and CDR2 is YYREEE (reference sequence). Trimming removed 5 bases from V and 9 bases from J; junction bases left unmatched: 12. This CDR3 has 15 amino acids. The CDR3 coding sequence is TGTGCCAGCAGTCTAGCGGGTGGGGCTTTACGGGAGCTGTTTTTT. Translating it yields CASSLAGGALRELFF.

This clone was recorded once. The chain employs TRBV15 and TRBJ2-1, with 13 bases fitting TRBD2. CDR3 size: 16 residues. The V and J ends lost 1 base and 6 bases, in that order; junction bases with no gene match: 3. CDR1 is LNHNV, CDR2 YYDKDF, per germline (reference sequence). The CDR3 DNA is TGTGCCACCAGCAGAGCGGGACTAGCGGGGTCCAATGAGCAGTTCTTC. Protein product: CATSRAGLAGSNEQFF.

This clone is a singleton in its sample. The chain joins TRBV6-1 to TRBJ2-7; D may be TRBD1 (6 bases). The CDR3 runs to 14 residues. Trimming removed 10 bases at V and 4 bases at J, with 20 bases between. CDR1 is MNHNS and CDR2 is SASEGT in the germline V gene. The CDR3 reads CATQGGGYGYEQYF. CDR3 in DNA: TGTGCCACACAGGGCGGAGGTTATGGGTACGAGCAGTACTTC.

This chain connects TRBV18 to TRBJ1-4; TRBD1 matches 8 bases. Germline-derived CDR1 and CDR2 are KGHSH and LQKENI. CDR3 length: 15 residues. Unmatched junction bases numbered 7, after V lost 3 bases and J lost 7 bases. This chain's CDR3 is CASSPSPGTGEKLFF. The CDR3 DNA reads TGTGCCAGCTCACCGAGCCCCGGGACAGGTGAAAAACTGTTTTTT.

This clone occurred once. The J gene is TRBJ2-1, the V gene TRBV7-2; a weak D match, TRBD1 (6 bases). This CDR3 contains 14 residues. V shed 8 bases and J shed 0 bases, with 11 bases lying between them. Germline V gives CDR1 SGHTA, CDR2 FQGNSA. The CDR3 sequence: CASRRGGSYNEQFF. The CDR3 DNA is TGTGCCAGCCGACGAGGGGGCTCCTACAATGAGCAGTTCTTC.

The V and J genes are TRBV11-2 and TRBJ1-3; D not resolved. The germline CDR1 and CDR2 sequences are SGHAT and FQNNGV. Trimming took off 7 bases at V and 8 bases at J, with 12 bases between the two ends. This CDR3 is 12 amino acids long. The CDR3 here is CASKSGPDTIYF. The CDR3 DNA is TGTGCCAGCAAGAGTGGCCCGGACACCATATATTTT.

The chain uses TRBV7-9 and TRBJ1-1, with D unresolved. CDR1 is SEHNR and CDR2 is FQNEAQ in the germline V gene (reference sequence). The CDR3 runs 12 residues. Trimming took off 3 bases at V and 6 bases at J, with 8 bases between the two ends. CDR3 DNA: TGTGCCAGCAGCTTTGGTATCGCTGAAGCTTTCTTT. It translates to CASSFGIAEAFF.

A note on this clone: A junction end diverges from the germline sequence, so it may reflect a read error. The rearrangement uses TRBV29-1 and TRBJ2-1; tentatively, D is TRBD1 (5 bases). CDR1 SQVTM and CDR2 ANQGSEA come from the germline V gene. This CDR3 comprises 13 residues. In DNA form, the CDR3 reads TGCAGCGTCGACAGAGCCAACTACTATGAGCAGTTCTTC. Protein sequence: CSVDRANYYEQFF.

This clone was detected a few times. V gene TRBV7-9 combines with J gene TRBJ2-2; the match to TRBD2 covers 8 bases. From germline, CDR1 is SEHNR and CDR2 FQNEAQ (reference sequence). This CDR3 is 14 amino acids long. V was pared by 3 bases and J by 6 bases, with 3 bases of the junction left unmatched. The CDR3 here is CASSLGGLAGELFF. The CDR3 DNA reads as TGTGCCAGCAGCTTGGGGGGACTAGCCGGGGAGCTGTTTTTT.

This chain connects TRBV25-1 to TRBJ1-4, with 9 bases that match TRBD1. The CDR3 covers 13 residues. Germline assignment: CDR1 MGHDK and CDR2 SYGVNS. The V gene end was trimmed by 4 bases and the J gene end by 11 bases; junction bases not matched to a gene: 5. CDR3 region: CASSGGQGLKLFF. The CDR3 DNA is TGTGCCAGCAGTGGGGGACAGGGTTTGAAACTGTTTTTT. The full variable domain, completed using reference TRBV25-1 and TRBJ1-4, is EADIYQTPRYLVIGTGKKITLECSQTMGHDKMYWYQQDPGMELHLIHYSYGVNSTEKGDLSSESTVSRIRTEHFPLTLESARPSHTSQYLCASSGGQGLKLFFGSGTQLSVL.

J is TRBJ1-4 and V is TRBV4-1, with a possible D match to TRBD1 (5 bases). CDR3 length: 13 amino acids. V shed 4 bases and J shed 5 bases, with 8 bases lying between them. Germline V gene sequence: CDR1 MGHRA, CDR2 YSYEKL. The CDR3 here is CASSRRQNEKLFF. The CDR3, as DNA: TGCGCCAGCAGCCGGAGACAGAATGAAAAACTGTTTTTT.

The chain has TRBV30 and TRBJ2-7; a weak D match, TRBD1 (5 bases). Germline loops: CDR1 GTSNPN, CDR2 SVGIG (reference sequence). V was clipped by 1 base and J by 6 bases, with 16 bases between them. This CDR3 has 14 residues. CDR3 sequence reads: CAWSDQGRRAEQYF. The CDR3 coding sequence is TGTGCCTGGAGTGACCAGGGTCGCAGAGCCGAGCAGTACTTC.

V is TRBV7-2 and J is TRBJ2-1, with D perhaps given as TRBD1 or TRBD2 (6 bases each). Germline CDR1 reads SGHTA; CDR2 reads FQGNSA. The V and J ends lost 2 bases and 8 bases respectively, with 16 bases between them. There are 15 residues in the CDR3. CDR3 nucleotide sequence: TGTGCCAGCAGCTTATTCCCGGGGGCCACATATGAGCAGTTCTTC. The encoded protein is CASSLFPGATYEQFF.

The chain has TRBV5-1 and TRBJ2-3; D may be TRBD1 (6 bases). The CDR3 spans 16 residues. Germline lookup yields CDR1 SGHRS and CDR2 YFSETQ. V was cut by 4 bases and J by 5 bases, with 20 bases left in between. CDR3 region: CASSETTGALGDTQYF. CDR3 coding DNA: TGCGCCAGCAGCGAGACGACAGGTGCTCTCGGAGATACGCAGTATTTT.

This clone showed up just once. The genes are TRBV10-2 and TRBJ1-2, with 9 bases lining up with TRBD1. From germline, CDR1 is WSHSY and CDR2 SAAADI. There are 16 residues in the CDR3. J lost 4 bases, V lost 0 bases, and 6 bases had no gene match. CDR3 sequence reads: CASSESETGGGYGYTF. DNA for the CDR3: TGCGCCAGCAGTGAGTCGGAGACAGGGGGAGGCTATGGCTACACCTTC.

This CDR3 reads CASSDPQGEPYGYTF. The CDR3 nucleotides read TGTGCCAGCAGTGACCCGCAGGGAGAACCTTATGGCTACACCTTC. The chain links TRBV2 to TRBJ1-2; D perhaps matches TRBD1 (5 bases). This CDR3 comprises 15 residues. The germline gives CDR1 SNHLY, CDR2 FYNNEI. V lost 3 bases and J lost 5, with 16 bases in between.

The rearrangement uses TRBV3-1 (or the pseudogene TRBV3-2) and TRBJ1-1, with unresolved D. Germline assignment: CDR1 LGHDT and CDR2 YNNKEL (reference sequence). This CDR3 region has 17 residues. V was pared by 2 bases and J by 0 bases, with 16 bases between. The CDR3 here is CASSQIRHTLMNTEAFF. CDR3 sequence (DNA): TGTGCCAGCAGCCAAATTCGTCACACCCTCATGAACACTGAAGCTTTCTTT.